The 28 T cell receptor beta chains in this list originate from one sample, sequenced in a study of blood T cells in healthy people across ages. Through a sample-barcoded 5' primer and a J-beta primer mix, a second PCR was run for roughly 6 to 11 cycles. MiXCR was run by TCRdb on the 5' RACE reads, yielding one entry per CDR3 protein. The table includes around 800,000 distinct CDR3 sequences, 46% detected once. The sample consisted of blood. These receptors were taken from a man older than 75 in good health.

This clonotype turned up a few times. The gene calls are TRBV4-2 and TRBJ2-1, with TRBD2 identical over 7 bases. This CDR3 is built from 15 residues. Germline-derived CDR1 and CDR2 are LGHNA and YNFKEQ. V was pared by 0 bases and J by 6 bases, with 5 bases of the junction left unmatched. This chain's CDR3 is CASSQEVTSPNEQFF. Here the CDR3 DNA reads TGTGCCAGCAGCCAAGAGGTGACTAGCCCCAATGAGCAGTTCTTC.

The V and J genes are TRBV4-2 and TRBJ2-7, with a tentative D call TRBD2 (6 bases). The J call could be wrong; TRBJ2-4 is a better fit for the DNA end. The CDR3 is 14 residues long. Germline V CDR1 and CDR2: LGHNA, YNFKEQ. DNA for the CDR3: TGTGCCAGCAGCCAAGGTCTAGCCGGGGGCATTCAGTACTTC. Amino acid sequence: CASSQGLAGGIQYF.

The CDR3, as DNA: TGTGCCAGCAGTGAGGTTGCGGTGGCCTACAATGAGCAGTTCTTC. Protein sequence: CASSEVAVAYNEQFF. This chain connects TRBV2 to TRBJ2-1, with D unresolved. Trimming cost V 3 bases and J 2 bases, with 11 bases left between them. This CDR3 contains 15 residues. Germline V gene sequence: CDR1 SNHLY, CDR2 FYNNEI.

About this clonotype: At one end, the junction sequence differs from germline, possibly due to a read error. The chain joins TRBV7-7 to TRBJ2-4, with D uncertain. The J call may be wrong; the DNA end is better matched by TRBJ2-7. Germline CDR1 SSHAT, CDR2 FNYEAQ (reference sequence). The CDR3 runs 13 residues. The CDR3 reads CASSKDGFSEQYF. DNA of the CDR3: TGTGCTAGCAGCAAGGACGGGTTTTCCGAGCAGTACTTC.

This chain uses TRBV10-3 with TRBJ1-1, with TRBD1 matching 7 bases. Looked up from germline, CDR1 is ENHRY and CDR2 is SYGVKD. Trimming at V came to 2 bases and at J to 8 bases, leaving 5 bases not matched to a gene. The CDR3 has 13 residues. CDR3 sequence reads: CAISEPGGREAFF. The CDR3 bases are TGTGCCATCAGTGAGCCAGGGGGAAGAGAAGCTTTCTTT.

The CDR3 loop reads CASSLEGGTVLYEQYF. Written as DNA, the CDR3 is TGCGCCAGCAGCTTGGAGGGGGGGACGGTTCTCTACGAGCAGTACTTC. The V and J genes are TRBV5-1 and TRBJ2-7, with D perhaps matching TRBD2 (7 bases). The ends were cut back, 0 bases at V and 3 bases at J, with 16 bases in the middle. The CDR3 is made up of 16 amino acids. CDR1 SGHRS and CDR2 YFSETQ come from the germline V gene.

This chain connects TRBV15 to TRBJ1-2, with TRBD1 as a possible D gene (5 bases). There are 16 residues in the CDR3. The germline CDR1 and CDR2 sequences are LNHNV and YYDKDF (reference sequence). V lost 2 bases and J 7 bases, leaving 20 bases between the germline ends. CDR3 residues: CATSRYRTGASLGYTF. The CDR3 coding sequence is TGTGCCACCAGCAGATACCGAACCGGGGCCAGCCTTGGCTACACCTTC. Filled out from reference TRBV15 and TRBJ1-2, the complete variable domain reads DAMVIQNPRYQVTQFGKPVTLSCSQTLNHNVMYWYQQKSSQAPKLLFHYYDKDFNNEADTPDNFQSRRPNTSFCFLDIRSPGLGDTAMYLCATSRYRTGASLGYTFGSGTRLTVV.

The chain links TRBV28 to TRBJ2-5; tentatively, D is TRBD1 (5 bases). The germline V gene encodes CDR1 MDHEN and CDR2 SYDVKM. V dropped 7 bases and J dropped 5 bases, with 17 bases sitting between them. The CDR3 runs to 14 residues. The CDR3 reads CASMATQAGETQYF. The DNA of the CDR3 is TGTGCCAGCATGGCAACACAGGCTGGGGAGACCCAGTACTTC. Variable domain in full (rest from reference TRBV28 and TRBJ2-5): DVKVTQSSRYLVKRTGEKVFLECVQDMDHENMFWYRQDPGLGLRLIYFSYDVKMKEKGDIPEGYSVSREKKERFSLILESASTNQTSMYLCASMATQAGETQYFGPGTRLLVL.

The genes are TRBV7-2 and TRBJ2-3; the match to TRBD2 covers 13 bases. The V segment lost 4 bases and the J segment 5 bases; nucleotides outside the gene matches: 18. The CDR3 totals 20 residues. The germline V gene encodes CDR1 SGHTA and CDR2 FQGNSA. The CDR3 coding sequence is TGTGCCAGCAGCTGGCGGATTGGACTAGCGGGAGAAGTGGAGGGAGATACGCAGTATTTT. Translated, it gives CASSWRIGLAGEVEGDTQYF.

Comments on this clonotype: Compared with germline, one end of the junction differs, possibly owing to a read error. The V and J genes are TRBV12-3 or TRBV12-4 and TRBJ2-3; a weak D match, TRBD2 (6 bases). The CDR3 covers 14 residues. This CDR3 is CVSSGRGGTDMQYF. CDR3 DNA sequence: TGTGTCAGCAGTGGAAGGGGAGGCACAGATATGCAATATTTT.

The chain recombines TRBV6-1 with TRBJ2-5; D not resolved. Germline V CDR1 and CDR2: MNHNS, SASEGT. V lost 8 bases and J lost 8, with 15 bases in between. This CDR3 has 12 amino acids. The CDR3 sequence: CASAGSSYTQYF. For the CDR3, the DNA is TGTGCCAGCGCCGGGTCCAGTTACACCCAGTACTTC.

J is TRBJ2-3 and V is TRBV28; tentatively, D is TRBD1 or TRBD2 (7 bases each). The CDR3 is 14 amino acids. Germline V gives CDR1 MDHEN, CDR2 SYDVKM. The V gene lost 6 bases and the J gene lost 3 bases, with 13 bases spanning the gap. The CDR3, as DNA: TGTGCCAGCAGACGACAGGGAGGGACAGATACGCAGTATTTT. Amino acid sequence: CASRRQGGTDTQYF.

The sample holds a few counts of this clonotype. Possible read error: a much larger clone is one base away. The chain has TRBV5-1 and TRBJ2-5, with TRBD2 identical over 8 bases. Germline CDR1 and CDR2: SGHRS and YFSETQ. The CDR3 is 14 residues long. The chain's CDR3 is CAGSVTSVQETQYF. CDR3 in DNA: TGCGCCGGCAGCGTGACTAGCGTCCAAGAGACCCAGTACTTC.

There are many counts of this clonotype. The gene calls are TRBV28 and TRBJ1-2; D gene ambiguous. Trimming pared 5 bases from V and 7 bases from J, leaving 20 bases between. The CDR3 runs to 15 residues. CDR1 is MDHEN, CDR2 SYDVKM, per germline. The CDR3 spells CASSRPIARSGGYTF. The CDR3 nucleotides are TGTGCCAGCAGTAGGCCGATTGCTCGGAGCGGTGGCTACACCTTC.

J is TRBJ1-4 and V is TRBV4-3, with D perhaps matching TRBD1 (5 bases). This CDR3 spans 15 amino acids. Trimming cost V 5 bases and J 8 bases, with 18 bases left between them. Germline V gene lookup returns CDR1 LGHNA and CDR2 YSLEER. Here the CDR3 DNA reads TGCGCCAGCAGCTCAGACCCGGGGAGGGGAGAAAAACTGTTTTTT. Protein product: CASSSDPGRGEKLFF.

This clonotype was found a few times. CDR3 sequence (DNA): TGCAGTGCGGGGGACAGGATTACCTACGAGCAGTACTTC. Its translation is CSAGDRITYEQYF. The chain couples TRBV20-1 to TRBJ2-7; the match to TRBD1 covers 8 bases. Looked up from germline, CDR1 is DFQATT and CDR2 is SNEGSKA (reference sequence). Losses at the gene ends were 6 bases for V and 2 bases for J; bases not matched to a gene: 6. The CDR3 runs 13 residues.

This rearrangement joins TRBV10-3 to TRBJ2-1; D possibly corresponds to TRBD2 (6 bases). V was pared by 5 bases and J by 12 bases, with 20 bases between. CDR1 and CDR2 from the germline V gene are ENHRY and SYGVKD. The CDR3 has 14 residues. The CDR3: CAISNTAGPRRQFF. The CDR3 nucleotides are TGTGCCATCAGTAACACCGCGGGGCCCCGAAGGCAGTTCTTC.

Worth noting for this clonotype: This sequence may be a read error, since a much larger clone differs from it by one base. J is TRBJ2-3 and V is TRBV29-1, with unresolved D. The V and J ends lost 0 bases and 3 bases respectively, with 10 bases between them. The CDR3 runs to 14 residues. From germline, CDR1 is SQVTM and CDR2 ANQGSEA. CDR3 DNA sequence: TGCAGCGTTGAAGATCGCCAGAGGACAGATACGCAGTATTTT. Residues: CSVEDRQRTDTQYF.

The table lists this clonotype with a count of one. This rearrangement joins TRBV6-2 or TRBV6-3 to TRBJ1-1, with 7 bases matching TRBD1. The ends lost 5 bases at V and 8 bases at J; junction bases unmatched: 8. Germline V gives CDR1 MNHEY, CDR2 SVGEGT. The CDR3 runs 13 residues. The CDR3 spells CASSDRTGAEAFF. CDR3 in DNA: TGTGCCAGCAGTGACCGGACAGGCGCGGAAGCTTTCTTT.

The chain combines TRBV25-1 with TRBJ1-4; D may be TRBD1 (6 bases). This CDR3 has 15 amino acids. V lost 5 bases to trimming and J lost 8 bases, with 18 bases between them. Germline V gene data show CDR1 as MGHDK and CDR2 as SYGVNS. For the CDR3, the DNA is TGTGCCAGCAGTTCTCCGGGGGAACAGGGAGAAAAACTGTTTTTT. This gives the protein CASSSPGEQGEKLFF.

Note on this clonotype: A far larger clone is just one base off, so this is likely a read error. The chain joins TRBV29-1 to TRBJ2-4; TRBD2 matches 14 bases. The DNA end is more similar to TRBJ2-7, so the J call may be wrong. CDR1 and CDR2 (germline): SQVTM, ANQGSEA. The CDR3 sequence is 13 residues long. CDR3 nucleotide sequence: TGCGGCGTTGGGACTAGCGGGAGCTACGAGCAGTACTTC. Protein product: CGVGTSGSYEQYF.

This clonotype has a handful of counts. The chain links TRBV20-1 to TRBJ1-1; TRBD1 aligns across 9 bases. This CDR3 contains 16 residues. V lost 5 bases to trimming and J lost 0 bases; unmatched junction nucleotides: 10. The germline V gene encodes CDR1 DFQATT and CDR2 SNEGSKA (reference sequence). CDR3 coding DNA: TGCAGTGCTCCCAACAGGGGGCAGAAGATGAACACTGAAGCTTTCTTT. Encoded protein: CSAPNRGQKMNTEAFF.

The rearrangement uses TRBV20-1 and TRBJ1-2; 7 nucleotides align to TRBD1. The J segment lost 6 bases and the V segment lost 4 bases, leaving 8 bases of the junction unmatched. The CDR3 is 13 amino acids. In germline, CDR1 is DFQATT, CDR2 SNEGSKA (reference sequence). CDR3 loop: CSATTGEEDGYTF. Written as DNA, the CDR3 is TGCAGTGCTACAACAGGGGAGGAGGATGGCTACACCTTC.

The genes are TRBV9 and TRBJ2-1; D uncertain. The CDR3 runs to 16 residues. The germline V gene encodes CDR1 SGDLS and CDR2 YYNGEE. V was clipped by 0 bases and J by 5 bases, with 15 bases between them. The CDR3 loop reads CASSVGARIINNEQFF. The CDR3 DNA reads as TGTGCCAGCAGCGTAGGAGCTCGTATTATTAACAATGAGCAGTTCTTC.

This clonotype was counted a few times. The chain carries TRBV6-6 and TRBJ1-6; 9 bases are a match to TRBD1. Germline-derived CDR1 and CDR2 are MNHNY and SVGAGI (reference sequence). The CDR3 loop spans 17 amino acids. The V gene end was trimmed by 2 bases and the J gene end by 2 bases; junction bases not matched to a gene: 4. The CDR3 coding sequence is TGTGCCAGCAGTTACCAGGGACAGGGACCCTATAATTCACCCCTCCACTTT. Amino acids: CASSYQGQGPYNSPLHF.

The rearrangement joins TRBV10-3 to TRBJ1-6, with D perhaps TRBD1 (5 bases). Trimming pared 3 bases from V and 7 bases from J, leaving 13 bases between. Germline values: CDR1 ENHRY, CDR2 SYGVKD. This CDR3 is built from 15 residues. This CDR3 reads CAISDKGLANSPLHF. CDR3 DNA: TGTGCCATCAGTGACAAGGGGTTAGCGAATTCACCCCTCCACTTT.

This rearrangement joins TRBV15 to TRBJ2-5, with TRBD1 matching over 7 bases. The CDR3 covers 13 residues. Trimming cost V 3 bases and J 5 bases; bases outside gene matches: 3. Germline CDR1 and CDR2: LNHNV and YYDKDF (reference sequence). In nucleotides, the CDR3 is TGTGCCACCAGCAGGGGGGACAGCGAGACCCAGTACTTC. Its translation is CATSRGDSETQYF.

This clonotype was counted once. The chain carries TRBV20-1 and TRBJ2-7, with a possible D match to TRBD1 (6 bases). The CDR3 consists of 13 residues. Trimming removed 2 bases at V and 7 bases at J, with 15 bases between. Germline loops: CDR1 DFQATT, CDR2 SNEGSKA (reference sequence). CDR3 bases: TGCAGTGCTAGACAGGGGTTCGAAGTTGAGCAGTACTTC. Protein product: CSARQGFEVEQYF.